This T cell receptor beta chain was obtained from a study of cytomegalovirus exposure and HLA in healthy donors. Study-level findings and limits: The authors judged a highly shared variant cluster likely a sequencing artifact. TCR beta sequences reportedly predicted most subjects' HLA-A and HLA-B alleles accurately.

Concerning this clone itself: The antigen is unknown.

Donors sampled were nominally healthy, though unrecorded immune exposures were likely. V was trimmed by 7 bases and J by 0 bases, leaving 19 bases between them. The CDR3 sequence is 16 residues long. Germline V lookup: CDR1 SGHNT, CDR2 YYREEE (reference sequence). The PCR had 60 Vbeta and 13 Jbeta primers. TCRdb keeps only in-frame clones here, not all; method: immunoSEQ multiplex PCR. The data show 150,000 to 200,000 clones, 65% to 75% seen once. This rearrangement joins TRBV5-4 to TRBJ1-1; D remains unclear. The sequenced material came from PBMCs. This TCR came from a girl aged 5-17 years in good health and CMV-seronegative. CDR3: CASSPPGVRMNTEAFF. Here the CDR3 DNA reads TGTGCCAGCTCCCCCCCGGGAGTACGCATGAACACTGAAGCTTTCTTT.